These 24 T cell receptor beta chains came from one sample sequenced in a study of identifying expanded T cells in peripheral blood. Generated by immunoSEQ multiplex PCR, the TCRdb table keeps only in-frame clones and is missing some. The data show about 53,000 clones, with about four fifths seen just once and approximately 15% held by the top ten. The sample consisted of blood. These TCRs come from a person between 18 and 69 years old in good health.

The chain links TRBV6-6 to TRBJ1-1, with D hard to call. Germline V gene sequence: CDR1 MNHNY, CDR2 SVGAGI (reference sequence). Trimming removed 2 bases at V and 1 base at J, with 8 bases between. This CDR3 is built from 14 residues. This CDR3 is CASSYGQRNTEAFF. CDR3 nucleotides: TGTGCCAGCAGTTACGGCCAGAGGAACACTGAAGCTTTCTTT.

In DNA form, the CDR3 reads TGTGCCAGCAGCAACTCTCGGACAGGGCGGAACACTGAAGCTTTCTTT. Its protein product is CASSNSRTGRNTEAFF. The rearrangement links TRBV9 to TRBJ1-1; TRBD1 matches 8 bases. Germline trimming cut 4 bases from V and 1 base from J; bases unmatched to any gene: 9. Germline V lookup: CDR1 SGDLS, CDR2 YYNGEE. The CDR3 runs to 16 residues.

The CDR3 DNA sequence: TGTGCCAGCAGTTTCGGCCCCATCACCGGGGAGCTGTTTTTT. This sequence encodes CASSFGPITGELFF. This chain uses TRBV27 with TRBJ2-2; the D is unclear. Germline loops: CDR1 MNHEY, CDR2 SMNVEV (reference sequence). CDR3 length: 14 amino acids. The V gene lost 3 bases and the J gene lost 4 bases, with 9 bases spanning the gap.

The chain links TRBV11-2 to TRBJ2-1; D perhaps matches TRBD2 (5 bases). The CDR3 spans 14 residues. With 5 bases removed from V and 0 bases from J, the gap between germline ends came to 8 bases. Germline CDR1 and CDR2: SGHAT and FQNNGV. CDR3: CASSGRGSYNEQFF. Written as DNA, the CDR3 is TGTGCCAGCAGCGGCCGGGGCTCCTACAATGAGCAGTTCTTC.

The gene calls are TRBV6-6 and TRBJ2-2; D unresolved. The CDR3 runs to 14 residues. The germline gives CDR1 MNHNY, CDR2 SVGAGI (reference sequence). V was pared by 0 bases and J by 3 bases, with 5 bases between. The CDR3 coding sequence is TGTGCCAGCAGTTACTCGCCGGACACCGGGGAGCTGTTTTTT. Translated, it gives CASSYSPDTGELFF.

This rearrangement joins TRBV19 to TRBJ1-5; 11 nucleotides agree with TRBD1. Germline CDR1 and CDR2: LNHDA and SQIVND (reference sequence). The length of the CDR3 is 18 residues. The V segment lost 0 bases and the J segment 6 bases; nucleotides outside the gene matches: 10. CDR3: CASSIDFGQGASGQPQHF. The CDR3 DNA is TGTGCCAGTAGTATAGATTTCGGACAGGGGGCTTCGGGTCAGCCCCAGCATTTT.

This clone was counted only a few times. This specimen includes other DNA sequences encoding the same CDR3. This sequence joins TRBV5-4 and TRBJ2-7; 10 nucleotides align to TRBD1. The germline V gene encodes CDR1 SGHNT and CDR2 YYREEE (reference sequence). The V and J ends lost 4 bases and 7 bases, in that order; junction bases with no gene match: 8. The CDR3 extends over 14 amino acids. The CDR3 DNA is TGTGCCAGCAGCCTAGGACAGGGGGGTTATGAGCAGTACTTC. Protein product: CASSLGQGGYEQYF.

The V and J genes are TRBV14 and TRBJ1-1; D is unresolved. The CDR3 covers 13 residues. With 2 bases removed from V and 4 bases from J, the gap between germline ends came to 8 bases. CDR1 and CDR2 (germline): SGHDN, FVKESK. The CDR3 region has the DNA TGTGCCAGCAGCCAACAGAGAGGCACTGAAGCTTTCTTT. Protein: CASSQQRGTEAFF.

This clone showed up just once. The chain recombines TRBV7-9 with TRBJ2-2; either TRBD1 or TRBD2 may supply D (6 bases each). Germline loops: CDR1 SEHNR, CDR2 FQNEAQ (reference sequence). The CDR3 spans 14 residues. V was clipped by 10 bases and J by 5 bases, with 17 bases between them. The CDR3 sequence is CATPKGGRTGELFF. The CDR3, as DNA: TGTGCCACTCCAAAAGGGGGGAGGACCGGGGAGCTGTTTTTT. The variable domain in full, completed from reference TRBV7-9 and TRBJ2-2, reads DTGVSQNPRHKITKRGQNVTFRCDPISEHNRLYWYRQTLGQGPEFLTYFQNEAQLEKSRLLSDRFSAERPKGSFSTLEIQRTEQGDSAMYLCATPKGGRTGELFFGEGSRLTVL.

The chain carries TRBV11-3 and TRBJ2-7; D not resolved. The germline CDR1 and CDR2 sequences are SGHNT and YENEEA. This CDR3 is 15 amino acids long. Trimming removed 2 bases at V and 5 bases at J, with 16 bases between. The CDR3 DNA reads TGTGCCAGCAGCTTACCCAACCTTGCGGTCGACGAGCAGTACTTC. This sequence encodes CASSLPNLAVDEQYF.

This clone was seen a few times. The chain uses TRBV29-1 and TRBJ1-1, with unresolved D. The germline V and J ends were trimmed by 6 bases and 5 bases, with 10 bases remaining between them. The germline gives CDR1 SQVTM, CDR2 ANQGSEA. This CDR3 has 11 amino acids. CDR3 in amino acids: CSVGMRTEAFF. CDR3 bases: TGCAGCGTCGGTATGAGGACTGAAGCTTTCTTT.

In its sample, this clone was seen a few times. V and J are TRBV6-1 and TRBJ1-6; no clear D gene. In germline, CDR1 is MNHNS, CDR2 SASEGT. V lost 5 bases and J lost 7, with 9 bases in between. This CDR3 is built from 13 residues. The chain's CDR3 is CASSPYGNSPLHF. Here the CDR3 DNA reads TGTGCCAGCAGTCCCTACGGGAATTCACCCCTCCACTTT.

This chain uses TRBV9 with TRBJ1-2; the D is unclear. Germline V gene lookup returns CDR1 SGDLS and CDR2 YYNGEE. This CDR3 is built from 15 residues. Trimming took off 4 bases at V and 0 bases at J, with 13 bases between the two ends. This CDR3 is CASSPRYVANYGYTF. The CDR3, as DNA: TGTGCCAGCAGCCCTCGATACGTAGCTAACTATGGCTACACCTTC.

In DNA form, the CDR3 reads TGTGCCAGCACCGCAAACAGGGCTGGGGCCAACGTCCTGACTTTC. Translated, it gives CASTANRAGANVLTF. This chain uses TRBV13 with TRBJ2-6; D possibly corresponds to TRBD1 (6 bases). Germline-derived CDR1 and CDR2 are PRHDT and FYEKMQ (reference sequence). This CDR3 has 15 amino acids. With 7 bases removed from V and 2 bases from J, the gap between germline ends came to 12 bases.

The genes are TRBV6-4 and TRBJ2-1, with 8 bases identical to TRBD2. V was pared by 6 bases and J by 12 bases, with 10 bases of the junction left unmatched. CDR1 and CDR2 (germline): MRHNA, SNTAGT. CDR3 length: 13 amino acids. The DNA of the CDR3 is TGTGCCAGCAGCGTCCGAGCGGGAGAGCGGCAGTTCTTC. It translates to CASSVRAGERQFF.

The chain links TRBV5-4 to TRBJ2-1, with 7 bases matching TRBD2. CDR1 is SGHNT, CDR2 YYREEE, per germline (reference sequence). V dropped 2 bases and J dropped 8; count of bases not matched to a gene: 7. The CDR3 runs to 14 residues. CDR3 sequence: CASSLTRGNHEQFF. CDR3 nucleotide sequence: TGTGCCAGCAGCTTAACGCGGGGGAACCATGAGCAGTTCTTC.

This clone was picked up one time. The chain combines TRBV7-9 with TRBJ2-1; D is undetermined. V lost 2 bases to trimming and J lost 5 bases, with 4 bases between them. CDR3 length equals 12 residues. The V gene's germline CDR1 is SEHNR and CDR2 FQNEAQ (reference sequence). In nucleotides, the CDR3 is TGTGCCAGCAGCTTATCCAACAATGAGCAGTTCTTC. Amino acids: CASSLSNNEQFF.

This chain joins TRBV19 and TRBJ2-3; D gene unclear. The CDR3 is 13 residues long. CDR1 LNHDA and CDR2 SQIVND come from the germline V gene (reference sequence). Between the trimmed V and J ends, which lost 5 bases and 6 bases, there was a span of 12 bases. In nucleotides, the CDR3 is TGTGCCAGTAGTGAATATGTCACGGATACGCAGTATTTT. Protein sequence: CASSEYVTDTQYF.

This clone was picked up one time. The rearrangement uses TRBV5-5 and TRBJ2-2, with a possible D match to TRBD2 (5 bases). The germline V gene has CDR1 SGHKS and CDR2 YYEKEE (reference sequence). There are 14 residues in the CDR3. Trimming removed 3 bases from V and 1 base from J, with 7 bases in between. CDR3 residues: CASSSGLNTGELFF. CDR3 DNA sequence: TGTGCCAGCAGCTCCGGACTGAACACCGGGGAGCTGTTTTTT.

The chain links TRBV19 to TRBJ1-1; D not certain. CDR1 and CDR2 from the germline V gene are LNHDA and SQIVND (reference sequence). CDR3 length: 14 residues. V lost 1 base to trimming and J lost 0 bases, with 6 bases between them. CDR3 in amino acids: CASSIGRLNTEAFF. The CDR3 DNA reads as TGTGCCAGTAGTATAGGACGACTGAACACTGAAGCTTTCTTT.

This clone has a handful of counts. The chain has TRBV7-8 and TRBJ1-5, with TRBD1 as a possible D gene (6 bases). Germline V gives CDR1 SGHVS, CDR2 FQNEAQ. The V gene lost 5 bases and the J gene lost 7 bases, with 18 bases spanning the gap. The CDR3 consists of 15 residues. The chain's CDR3 is CASSPQGPLEQPQHF. The CDR3 DNA reads TGTGCCAGCAGCCCACAGGGCCCGCTTGAGCAGCCCCAGCATTTT.

This clone has just one count. The rearrangement joins TRBV18 to TRBJ2-7; D is ambiguous. This CDR3 contains 12 residues. Trimming shortened V by 6 bases and J by 0 bases, and 6 bases separated the two germline ends. CDR1 KGHSH and CDR2 LQKENI come from the germline V gene. The DNA of the CDR3 is TGTGCCAGCTCCCTCCCCTCCTACGAGCAGTACTTC. As protein: CASSLPSYEQYF.

This clone came up a few times. The chain combines TRBV6-5 with TRBJ1-3, with D tentatively TRBD1 (6 bases). The CDR3 extends over 15 amino acids. The V gene lost 9 bases and the J gene lost 9 bases, with 24 bases spanning the gap. In germline, CDR1 is MNHEY, CDR2 SVGAGI. As DNA, the CDR3 is TGTGCCAGTAGGGATTCCAGGGGCCTCCGAGGCACCATATATTTT. Protein product: CASRDSRGLRGTIYF.

This chain connects TRBV12-5 to TRBJ2-3, with D tentatively TRBD2 (5 bases). This CDR3 contains 15 residues. Germline V CDR1 and CDR2: LGHNT, FRNRAP. V lost 1 base to trimming and J lost 0 bases, with 8 bases between them. The CDR3 here is CASGLGSGSTDTQYF. The CDR3 coding sequence is TGTGCTAGTGGTTTGGGGAGCGGTAGCACAGATACGCAGTATTTT.